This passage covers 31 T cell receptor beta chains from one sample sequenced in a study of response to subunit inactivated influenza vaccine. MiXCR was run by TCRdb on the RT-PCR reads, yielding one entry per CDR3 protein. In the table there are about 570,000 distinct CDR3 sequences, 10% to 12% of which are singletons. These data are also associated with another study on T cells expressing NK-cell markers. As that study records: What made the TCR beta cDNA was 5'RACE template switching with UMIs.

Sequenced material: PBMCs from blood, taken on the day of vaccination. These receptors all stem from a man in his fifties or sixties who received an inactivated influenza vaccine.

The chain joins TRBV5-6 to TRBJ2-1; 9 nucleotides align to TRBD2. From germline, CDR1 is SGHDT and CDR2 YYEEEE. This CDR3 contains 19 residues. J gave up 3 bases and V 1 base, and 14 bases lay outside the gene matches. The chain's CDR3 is CASSLLASGTASFYNEQFF. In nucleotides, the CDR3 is TGTGCCAGCAGCTTGCTAGCTAGCGGGACTGCGTCCTTCTACAATGAGCAGTTCTTC.

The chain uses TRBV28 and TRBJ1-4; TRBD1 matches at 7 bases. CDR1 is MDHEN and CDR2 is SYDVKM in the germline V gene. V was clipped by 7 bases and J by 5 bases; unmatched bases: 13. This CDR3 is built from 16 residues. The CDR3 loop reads CASTLTGLGLNEKLFF. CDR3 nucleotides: TGTGCCAGCACCTTGACAGGGCTCGGGCTCAATGAAAAACTGTTTTTT.

The CDR3 region has the DNA TGTGCCAGCAGCTTAGGTGTCCGCCTCAATGAGCAGTTCTTC. As protein: CASSLGVRLNEQFF. The chain carries TRBV11-2 and TRBJ2-1; D gene uncertain. This CDR3 region has 14 residues. Germline loops: CDR1 SGHAT, CDR2 FQNNGV. V dropped 1 base and J dropped 6 bases, with 10 bases sitting between them.

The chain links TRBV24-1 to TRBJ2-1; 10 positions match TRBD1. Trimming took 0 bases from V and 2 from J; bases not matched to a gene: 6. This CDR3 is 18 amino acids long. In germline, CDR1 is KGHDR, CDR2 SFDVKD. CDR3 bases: TGTGCCACCAGTGATTTGAGATACGGGACAGGGGCCTACAATGAGCAGTTCTTC. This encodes CATSDLRYGTGAYNEQFF.

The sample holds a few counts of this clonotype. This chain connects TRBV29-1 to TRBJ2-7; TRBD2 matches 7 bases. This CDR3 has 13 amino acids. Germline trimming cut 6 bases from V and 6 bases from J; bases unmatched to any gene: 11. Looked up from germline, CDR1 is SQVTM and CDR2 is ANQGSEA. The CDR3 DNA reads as TGCAGCGTCTCGGGAGGTCTTAACGTCGAGCAGTACTTC. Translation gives CSVSGGLNVEQYF.

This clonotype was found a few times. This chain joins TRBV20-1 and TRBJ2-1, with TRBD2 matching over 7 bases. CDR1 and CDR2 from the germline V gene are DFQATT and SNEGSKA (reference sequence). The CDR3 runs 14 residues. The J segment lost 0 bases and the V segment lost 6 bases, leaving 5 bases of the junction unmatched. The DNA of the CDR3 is TGCAGTGCAAAAGGACTAGACTCCTACAATGAGCAGTTCTTC. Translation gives CSAKGLDSYNEQFF.

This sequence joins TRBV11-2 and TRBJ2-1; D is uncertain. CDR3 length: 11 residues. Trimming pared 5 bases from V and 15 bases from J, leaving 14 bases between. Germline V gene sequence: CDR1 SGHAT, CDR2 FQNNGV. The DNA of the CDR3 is TGTGCCAGCAGCCTCGCACAGAGTCCGTTCTTC. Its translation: CASSLAQSPFF.

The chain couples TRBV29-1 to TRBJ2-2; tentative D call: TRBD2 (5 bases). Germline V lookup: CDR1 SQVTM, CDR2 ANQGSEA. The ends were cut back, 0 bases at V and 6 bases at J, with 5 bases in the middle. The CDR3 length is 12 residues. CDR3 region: CSVEEGAGELFF. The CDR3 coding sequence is TGCAGCGTTGAAGAGGGAGCCGGGGAGCTGTTTTTT.

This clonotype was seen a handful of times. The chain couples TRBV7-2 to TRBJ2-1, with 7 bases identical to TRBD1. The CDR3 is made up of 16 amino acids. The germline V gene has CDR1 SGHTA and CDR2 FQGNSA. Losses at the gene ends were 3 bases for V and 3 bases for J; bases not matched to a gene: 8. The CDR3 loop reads CASSFQGVGRYNEQFF. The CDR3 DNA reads TGTGCCAGCAGCTTTCAGGGGGTAGGTCGCTACAATGAGCAGTTCTTC.

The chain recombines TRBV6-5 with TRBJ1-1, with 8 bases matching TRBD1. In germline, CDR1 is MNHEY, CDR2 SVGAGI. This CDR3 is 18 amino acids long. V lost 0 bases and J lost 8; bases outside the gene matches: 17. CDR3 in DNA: TGTGCCAGCAGTTACTCGATATTGTCTCTTACAGGGGGATTAGAAGCTTTCTTT. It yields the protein CASSYSILSLTGGLEAFF.

Here the CDR3 DNA reads TGTGCCAGCAGTCCCGACCCGGGACAGGGGGCCTACGAGCAGTACTTC. The encoded protein is CASSPDPGQGAYEQYF. The chain combines TRBV12-3 or TRBV12-4 with TRBJ2-7; 11 nucleotides line up with TRBD1. Trimming cost V 5 bases and J 2 bases; bases outside gene matches: 8. The CDR3 runs to 16 residues.

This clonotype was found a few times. CDR3 residues: CASSGREALTDTQYF. In DNA form, the CDR3 reads TGTGCCAGCAGCGGCCGAGAGGCCCTCACAGATACGCAGTATTTT. The chain is built from TRBV7-9 and TRBJ2-3, with D unclear. The CDR3 extends over 15 amino acids. Germline values: CDR1 SEHNR, CDR2 FQNEAQ (reference sequence). V was shortened by 5 bases and J by 2 bases, with 14 bases between the two germline ends.

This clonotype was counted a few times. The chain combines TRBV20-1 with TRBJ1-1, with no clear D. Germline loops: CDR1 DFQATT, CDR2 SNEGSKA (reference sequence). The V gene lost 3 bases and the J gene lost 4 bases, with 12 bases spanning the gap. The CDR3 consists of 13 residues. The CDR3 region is CSARYNRGTEAFF. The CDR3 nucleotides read TGCAGTGCTAGGTACAACCGGGGCACTGAAGCTTTCTTT.

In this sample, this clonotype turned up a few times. As DNA, the CDR3 is TGTGCCAGTAGTATGACGGGGACGTACCAAGAGACCCAGTACTTC. It codes for CASSMTGTYQETQYF. The rearrangement links TRBV19 to TRBJ2-5; either TRBD1 or TRBD2 may fit D (5 bases each). The germline gives CDR1 LNHDA, CDR2 SQIVND (reference sequence). CDR3 size: 15 residues. Trimming removed 3 bases at V and 0 bases at J, with 11 bases between. Together with reference TRBV19 and TRBJ2-5, the CDR3 gives the full variable domain: DGGITQSPKYLFRKEGQNVTLSCEQNLNHDAMYWYRQDPGQGLRLIYYSQIVNDFQKGDIAEGYSVSREKKESFPLTVTSAQKNPTAFYLCASSMTGTYQETQYFGPGTRLLVL.

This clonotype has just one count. CDR3 in amino acids: CSARSKRFQETQYF. The DNA for the CDR3 is TGCAGTGCTAGATCCAAACGGTTTCAGGAGACCCAGTACTTC. The V and J genes are TRBV20-1 and TRBJ2-5; D gene uncertain. CDR1 and CDR2 from the germline V gene are DFQATT and SNEGSKA (reference sequence). This CDR3 is built from 14 residues. V was clipped by 2 bases and J by 5 bases, with 15 bases between them.

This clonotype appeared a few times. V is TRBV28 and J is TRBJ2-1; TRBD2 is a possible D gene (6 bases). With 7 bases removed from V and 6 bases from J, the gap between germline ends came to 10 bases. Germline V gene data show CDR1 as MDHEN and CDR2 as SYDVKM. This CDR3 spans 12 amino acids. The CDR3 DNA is TGTGCCAGCACCGAAGCGGGCAATGAGCAGTTCTTC. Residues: CASTEAGNEQFF.

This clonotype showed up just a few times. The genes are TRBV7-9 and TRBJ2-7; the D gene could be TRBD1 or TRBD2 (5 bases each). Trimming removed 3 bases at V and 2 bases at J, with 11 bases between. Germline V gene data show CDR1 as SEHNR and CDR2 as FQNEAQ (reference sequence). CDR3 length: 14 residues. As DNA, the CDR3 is TGTGCCAGCAGCTTTTTCAGGGAGACCTACGAGCAGTACTTC. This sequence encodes CASSFFRETYEQYF.

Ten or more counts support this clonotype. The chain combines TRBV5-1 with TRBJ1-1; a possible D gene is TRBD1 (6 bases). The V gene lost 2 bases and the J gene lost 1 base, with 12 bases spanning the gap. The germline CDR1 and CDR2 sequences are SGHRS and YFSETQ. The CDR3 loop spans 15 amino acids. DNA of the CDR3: TGCGCCAGCAGCTTAGGGGGACGGTCGAACACTGAAGCTTTCTTT. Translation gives CASSLGGRSNTEAFF.

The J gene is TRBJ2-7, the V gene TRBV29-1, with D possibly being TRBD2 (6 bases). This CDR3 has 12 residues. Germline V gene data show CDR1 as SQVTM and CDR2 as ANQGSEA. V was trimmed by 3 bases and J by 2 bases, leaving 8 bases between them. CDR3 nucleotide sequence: TGCAGCGTTGACGGGGGAGCCTACGAGCAGTACTTC. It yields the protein CSVDGGAYEQYF.

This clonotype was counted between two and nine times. Here the CDR3 reads CASSETGILAKNIQYF. The CDR3 DNA sequence: TGTGCCAGCAGCGAAACAGGAATACTAGCCAAAAACATTCAGTACTTC. V is TRBV6-1 and J is TRBJ2-4, with a weak D call TRBD1 (5 bases). Germline V gene lookup returns CDR1 MNHNS and CDR2 SASEGT. Trimming removed 6 bases at V and 0 bases at J, with 15 bases between. The CDR3 has 16 residues.

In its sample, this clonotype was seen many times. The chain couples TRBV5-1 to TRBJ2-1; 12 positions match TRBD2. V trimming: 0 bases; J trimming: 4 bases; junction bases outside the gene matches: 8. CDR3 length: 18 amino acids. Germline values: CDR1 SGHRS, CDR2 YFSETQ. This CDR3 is CASSLGVTSGGLYNEQFF. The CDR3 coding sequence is TGCGCCAGCAGCTTGGGGGTGACTAGCGGGGGATTGTACAATGAGCAGTTCTTC.

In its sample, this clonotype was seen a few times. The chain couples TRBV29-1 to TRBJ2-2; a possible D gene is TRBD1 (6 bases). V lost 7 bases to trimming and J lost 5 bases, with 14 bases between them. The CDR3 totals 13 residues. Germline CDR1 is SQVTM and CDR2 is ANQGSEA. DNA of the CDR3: TGCAGCGCCGAACAGGGTTGGACCGGGGAGCTGTTTTTT. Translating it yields CSAEQGWTGELFF.

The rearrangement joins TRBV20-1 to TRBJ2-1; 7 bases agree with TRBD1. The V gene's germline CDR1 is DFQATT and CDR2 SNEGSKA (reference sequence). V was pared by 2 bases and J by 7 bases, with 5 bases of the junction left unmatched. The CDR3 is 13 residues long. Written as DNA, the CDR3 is TGCAGTGCTAGACCCAGGGGGTGGAATGAGCAGTTCTTC. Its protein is CSARPRGWNEQFF.

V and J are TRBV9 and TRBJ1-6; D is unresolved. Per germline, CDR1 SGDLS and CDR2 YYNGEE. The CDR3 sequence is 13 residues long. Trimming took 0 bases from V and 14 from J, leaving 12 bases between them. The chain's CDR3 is CASSVGASQALHF. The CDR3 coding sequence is TGTGCCAGCAGCGTAGGTGCCTCCCAGGCCCTCCACTTT.

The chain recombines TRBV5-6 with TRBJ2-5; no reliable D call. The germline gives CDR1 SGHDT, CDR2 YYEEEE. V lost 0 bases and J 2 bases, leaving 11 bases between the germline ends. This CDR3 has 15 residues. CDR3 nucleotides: TGTGCCAGCAGCTTGGGCTTTATCGAACAAGAGACCCAGTACTTC. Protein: CASSLGFIEQETQYF.

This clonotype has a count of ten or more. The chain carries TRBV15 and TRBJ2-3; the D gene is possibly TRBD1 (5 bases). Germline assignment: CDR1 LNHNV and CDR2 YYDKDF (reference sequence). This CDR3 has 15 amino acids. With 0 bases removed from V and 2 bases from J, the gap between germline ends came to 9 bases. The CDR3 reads CATSRENRLTDTQYF. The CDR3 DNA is TGTGCCACCAGCAGAGAAAACAGGCTCACAGATACGCAGTATTTT.

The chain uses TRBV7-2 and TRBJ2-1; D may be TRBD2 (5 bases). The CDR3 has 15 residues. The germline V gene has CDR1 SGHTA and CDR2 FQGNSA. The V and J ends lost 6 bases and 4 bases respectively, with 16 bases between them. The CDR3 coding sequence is TGTGCCAGCAGGGAAGACCGGGGAGCTTACAATGAGCAGTTCTTC. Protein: CASREDRGAYNEQFF. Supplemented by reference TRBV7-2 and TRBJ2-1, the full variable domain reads GAGVSQSPSNKVTEKGKDVELRCDPISGHTALYWYRQSLGQGLEFLIYFQGNSAPDKSGLPSDRFSAERTGGSVSTLTIQRTQQEDSAVYLCASREDRGAYNEQFFGPGTRLTVL.

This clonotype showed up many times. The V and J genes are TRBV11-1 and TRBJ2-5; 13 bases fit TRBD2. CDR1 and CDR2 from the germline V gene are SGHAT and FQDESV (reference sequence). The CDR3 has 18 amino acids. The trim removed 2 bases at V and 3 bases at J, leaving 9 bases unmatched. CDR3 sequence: CASSLWEHGLAGEETQYF. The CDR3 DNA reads TGTGCCAGCAGCTTATGGGAACATGGACTAGCGGGGGAAGAGACCCAGTACTTC. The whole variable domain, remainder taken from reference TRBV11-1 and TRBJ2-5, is EAEVAQSPRYKITEKSQAVAFWCDPISGHATLYWYRQILGQGPELLVQFQDESVVDDSQLPKDRFSAERLKGVDSTLKIQPAELGDSAMYLCASSLWEHGLAGEETQYFGPGTRLLVL.

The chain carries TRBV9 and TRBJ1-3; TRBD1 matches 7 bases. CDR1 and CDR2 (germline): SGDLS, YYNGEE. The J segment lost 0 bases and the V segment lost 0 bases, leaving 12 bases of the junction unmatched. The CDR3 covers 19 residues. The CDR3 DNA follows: TGTGCCAGCAGCGTAGGAGTCCAGGGACAGATTTTCTCTGGAAACACCATATATTTT. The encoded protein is CASSVGVQGQIFSGNTIYF.

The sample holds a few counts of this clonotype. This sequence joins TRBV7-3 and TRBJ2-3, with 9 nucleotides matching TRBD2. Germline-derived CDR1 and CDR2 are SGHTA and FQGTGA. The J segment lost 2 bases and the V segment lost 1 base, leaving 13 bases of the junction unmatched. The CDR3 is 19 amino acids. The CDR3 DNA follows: TGTGCCAGCAGCTTAAGGGCCAGGGTAGCGGGAGCCGTCACAGATACGCAGTATTTT. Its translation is CASSLRARVAGAVTDTQYF.

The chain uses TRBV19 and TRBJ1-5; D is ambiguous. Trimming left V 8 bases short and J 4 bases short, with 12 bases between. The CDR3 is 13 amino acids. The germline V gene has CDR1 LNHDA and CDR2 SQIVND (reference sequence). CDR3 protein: CASQQRLNQPQHF. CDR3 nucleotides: TGTGCCAGTCAACAGAGGTTAAATCAGCCCCAGCATTTT.